The 31 T cell receptor beta chains below all came from one sample that was sequenced in a study of molecular identifiers for immune sequencing clone quantification (dated by TCRdb to about 2018). Library generation was performed with PCR. Sequencing used a NextSeq 500. TCRdb trimmed public reads at Q25 via fastp, called clones via MiXCR and kept in-frame beta chains. Under each unique CDR3 protein, matching rows form one entry showing the most common genes and DNA. The sample records hundreds of thousands of distinct CDR3 sequences, 25% of which are singletons. The ten largest clones capture 0.78% of the sample. Sequencing was carried out using naive CD8+ T cells from blood, with Jurkat cell RNA spiked in. The cell subset or site label corresponds to: FACS-sorted CD8+CD4-CCR7+CD45RA+ naive T cells. Every receptor here comes from a human donor in good health. Some libraries in this study had Jurkat cell RNA spiked in.

Turning to this clonotype: Its ends do not fully match the called genes, so a read error is possible. The rearrangement links TRBV19 to TRBJ1-2, with 10 nucleotides matching TRBD1. This CDR3 has 16 amino acids. Germline V gene sequence: CDR1 LNHDA, CDR2 SQIVND (reference sequence). This CDR3 is CAGSIWTGGLDYGYTF. The CDR3 DNA sequence: TGTGCCGGTAGCATTTGGACAGGGGGATTGGACTATGGCTACACCTTC.

As to this clonotype: Germline and junction disagree at one end, which may indicate a read error. The J gene is TRBJ1-5, the V gene TRBV4-1, with D perhaps TRBD1 (6 bases). The CDR3 length is 16 residues. Germline values: CDR1 MGHRA, CDR2 YSYEKL. The CDR3 sequence is CASRQVWGARHQPPHF. CDR3 sequence (DNA): TGCGCCAGCCGCCAAGTCTGGGGGGCCCGCCATCAGCCCCCGCATTTT.

The chain has TRBV27 and TRBJ1-2; D is undetermined. Germline-derived CDR1 and CDR2 are MNHEY and SMNVEV (reference sequence). The CDR3 consists of 13 residues. V gave up 8 bases and J gave up 3 bases, with 13 bases separating them. The DNA for the CDR3 is TGTGCCAGCTTTATGGGAGGAGACTATGGCTACACCTTC. Amino acids: CASFMGGDYGYTF.

This clonotype was recorded many times. The chain carries TRBV16 and TRBJ1-5; D is uncertain. Germline lookup yields CDR1 KGHSY and CDR2 FQNENV. The CDR3 contains 13 residues. The ends were cut back, 1 base at V and 5 bases at J, with 6 bases in the middle. The CDR3 sequence is CASSQYQDQPQHF. CDR3 bases: TGTGCCAGCAGCCAATACCAGGATCAGCCCCAGCATTTT.

This clonotype was seen a handful of times. J is TRBJ2-3 and V is TRBV21-1. TRBV21-1 is shown as a pseudogene. The CDR3 length is 13 residues. This CDR3 is CASSKTLTDTQYF. The CDR3 coding sequence is TGTGCCAGCAGCAAAACGCTTACAGATACGCAGTATTTT.

A few counts support this clonotype. V usage is TRBV15 and J usage is TRBJ2-2, with D possibly being TRBD1 or TRBD2 (5 bases each). The germline CDR1 and CDR2 sequences are LNHNV and YYDKDF (reference sequence). The CDR3 is 15 residues long. Trimming cost V 5 bases and J 1 base, with 11 bases left between them. The CDR3 DNA follows: TGTGCCACCAGCCTGGGACGGCTGAACACCGGGGAGCTGTTTTTT. It yields the protein CATSLGRLNTGELFF.

For this clonotype: One end of the junction varies from germline; a read error may be responsible. The chain uses TRBV2 and TRBJ2-7; unclear D gene. Looked up from germline, CDR1 is SNHLY and CDR2 is FYNNEI. The CDR3 is made up of 15 amino acids. The CDR3 DNA reads as TGTGCCAGCAGTGAAGCGCTCACTTACTCCCACGAGCAGTACTTC. Protein product: CASSEALTYSHEQYF.

The sample holds many counts of this clonotype. V usage is TRBV6-2 or TRBV6-3 and J usage is TRBJ2-7; D ambiguous. The V and J ends lost 2 bases and 5 bases respectively, with 19 bases between them. The CDR3 runs to 16 residues. CDR1 MNHEY and CDR2 SVGEGT come from the germline V gene. As DNA, the CDR3 is TGTGCCAGCAGTTACCCCTTGCCGGGTGGACCTGACGAGCAGTACTTC. Translation gives CASSYPLPGGPDEQYF.

This clonotype was counted between two and nine times. This chain links TRBV7-9 with TRBJ1-1; the D is unclear. V shed 4 bases and J shed 4 bases, with 16 bases lying between them. The CDR3 totals 15 residues. Germline lookup yields CDR1 SEHNR and CDR2 FQNEAQ (reference sequence). The CDR3 protein is CASSSEDTTGTEAFF. In nucleotides, the CDR3 is TGTGCCAGCAGCTCAGAAGACACTACGGGCACTGAAGCTTTCTTT.

In the case of this clonotype: A much larger clone differs from this one at a single base, so this may be a read error. The conserved phenylalanine or tryptophan normally closing the CDR3 is absent here, so this likely arose from a read error. In DNA form, the CDR3 reads TGTGCCAGCAGCCCCCCAACGACTGAAGCTTTCTCT. As protein: CASSPPTTEAFS. The chain couples TRBV7-9 to TRBJ1-1, with D hard to call. The germline V and J ends were trimmed by 5 bases and 5 bases, with 9 bases remaining between them. CDR3 length: 12 residues. Germline V gene lookup returns CDR1 SEHNR and CDR2 FQNEAQ (reference sequence).

In its sample, this clonotype was seen many times. The chain uses TRBV12-3 or TRBV12-4 and TRBJ2-2; TRBD2 matches 9 bases. The CDR3 contains 17 residues. DNA of the CDR3: TGTGCAAAACGTGCCGGCGGGGTAGCGGGAGTATCCGGGGAGCTGTTTTTT. This codes for CAKRAGGVAGVSGELFF.

This clonotype was detected a few times. V gene TRBV19 combines with J gene TRBJ2-3; 8 bases match TRBD1. The CDR3 totals 16 residues. In germline, CDR1 is LNHDA, CDR2 SQIVND (reference sequence). V lost 5 bases to trimming and J lost 2 bases; unmatched junction nucleotides: 9. CDR3 DNA sequence: TGTGCCAGTAGTTTACGACAGGGGCTAAACACAGATACGCAGTATTTT. Protein: CASSLRQGLNTDTQYF.

V and J are TRBV6-6 and TRBJ2-7, with TRBD1 matching over 7 bases. Trimming removed 5 bases from V and 3 bases from J; junction bases left unmatched: 10. The CDR3 is 15 amino acids. Germline loops: CDR1 MNHNY, CDR2 SVGAGI (reference sequence). The CDR3 nucleotides read TGTGCCAGCAGTCCCGCCAGACAGGGTGGCTACGAGCAGTACTTC. Amino acids: CASSPARQGGYEQYF.

The V call is TRBV14, the J call TRBJ2-7, with D tentatively TRBD1 or TRBD2 (7 bases each). Trimming pared 4 bases from V and 2 bases from J, leaving 15 bases between. The CDR3 has 15 amino acids. Germline values: CDR1 SGHDN, CDR2 FVKESK. In DNA form, the CDR3 reads TGTGCCAGCAGCCCGCTGACAGGGACTACCTACGAGCAGTACTTC. Amino acids: CASSPLTGTTYEQYF.

This clonotype was observed a few times. The chain links TRBV20-1 to TRBJ1-2, with 7 nucleotides matching TRBD1. The CDR3 runs 12 residues. CDR1 and CDR2 (germline): DFQATT, SNEGSKA (reference sequence). The V gene end was trimmed by 5 bases and the J gene end by 8 bases; junction bases not matched to a gene: 8. The CDR3 is CSAEGTAVGYTF. The CDR3 nucleotides are TGCAGTGCTGAAGGGACAGCAGTCGGCTACACCTTC.

This clonotype was seen at least ten times. V usage is TRBV20-1 and J usage is TRBJ2-7; D might be TRBD1 (6 bases). Trimming left V 0 bases short and J 1 base short, with 10 bases between. The CDR3 length is 14 residues. The germline V gene has CDR1 DFQATT and CDR2 SNEGSKA (reference sequence). DNA for the CDR3: TGCAGTGCTAGAGATACAGGGAGTTCCTACGAGCAGTACTTC. Amino acid sequence: CSARDTGSSYEQYF.

This clonotype was counted between two and nine times. The chain recombines TRBV9 with TRBJ2-1, with D uncertain. Germline lookup yields CDR1 SGDLS and CDR2 YYNGEE. CDR3 length: 13 amino acids. V lost 0 bases and J 2 bases, leaving 3 bases between the germline ends. CDR3 nucleotide sequence: TGTGCCAGCAGCGTAGAAGCCTACAATGAGCAGTTCTTC. It codes for CASSVEAYNEQFF.

As concerns this clonotype: Germline and junction disagree at one end, which may indicate a read error. The rearrangement links TRBV12-3 or TRBV12-4 to TRBJ2-2; D gene unclear. The CDR3 is 12 residues long. For the CDR3, the DNA is TGTGCCAGCAGTTTATTGCCCGGTGTGCTGTCTTTT. Amino acids: CASSLLPGVLSF.

The V and J genes are TRBV20-1 and TRBJ1-1, with D uncertain. The germline V and J ends were trimmed by 1 base and 0 bases, with 12 bases remaining between them. This CDR3 is 15 amino acids long. Germline lookup yields CDR1 DFQATT and CDR2 SNEGSKA (reference sequence). The CDR3 reads CSARGDRYLNTEAFF. The DNA for the CDR3 is TGCAGTGCTAGAGGAGATCGCTACCTGAACACTGAAGCTTTCTTT.

This clonotype was observed at least ten times. This chain connects TRBV4-3 to TRBJ2-7, with 8 bases aligning to TRBD1. V gave up 3 bases and J gave up 0 bases; unmatched junction bases: 1. Germline V lookup: CDR1 LGHNA, CDR2 YSLEER. The CDR3 covers 14 residues. CDR3 in amino acids: CASSQDRVSYEQYF. CDR3 coding DNA: TGCGCCAGCAGCCAGGACAGGGTCTCCTACGAGCAGTACTTC.

In its sample, this clonotype was seen a few times. The CDR3 sequence: CASSPRGGASTDTQYF. The DNA for the CDR3 is TGTGCCAGCAGCCCCCGGGGGGGGGCAAGCACAGATACGCAGTATTTT. The chain combines TRBV3-2 with TRBJ2-3; TRBD1, the table's D call, lacks a check against the DNA. TRBV3-2 is termed a pseudogene. The CDR3 runs to 16 residues.

This clonotype was counted between two and nine times. This chain connects TRBV2 to TRBJ2-5, with 11 bases lining up with TRBD1. The germline V gene has CDR1 SNHLY and CDR2 FYNNEI. The CDR3 runs 15 residues. With V trimmed by 7 bases and J by 3 bases, 7 bases remained unmatched. The chain's CDR3 is CASTGGTGGKETQYF. The DNA of the CDR3 is TGTGCCAGCACTGGGGGGACAGGGGGTAAAGAGACCCAGTACTTC.

With respect to this clonotype: It may be a read error: a sequence one base away is much more abundant. J is TRBJ2-6 and V is TRBV27; D is undetermined. CDR3 size: 13 residues. Germline V lookup: CDR1 MNHEY, CDR2 SMNVEV (reference sequence). The chain's CDR3 is CTSSVYGANVLTF. In DNA form, the CDR3 reads TGTACCAGCAGTGTGTACGGGGCCAACGTCCTGACTTTC.

This sequence joins TRBV28 and TRBJ2-7; 8 nucleotides match TRBD2. This CDR3 comprises 14 residues. V shed 5 bases and J 3 bases; nucleotides not matched to a gene: 6. Germline assignment: CDR1 MDHEN and CDR2 SYDVKM. CDR3 DNA sequence: TGTGCCAGCAGTCAAGCGGGAGCTCGCTACGAGCAGTACTTC. Protein: CASSQAGARYEQYF. Filled out from reference TRBV28 and TRBJ2-7, the complete variable domain reads DVKVTQSSRYLVKRTGEKVFLECVQDMDHENMFWYRQDPGLGLRLIYFSYDVKMKEKGDIPEGYSVSREKKERFSLILESASTNQTSMYLCASSQAGARYEQYFGPGTRLTVT.

This chain joins TRBV11-2 and TRBJ2-7; 8 bases match TRBD1. The germline V gene has CDR1 SGHAT and CDR2 FQNNGV. The ends lost 5 bases at V and 7 bases at J; junction bases unmatched: 13. This CDR3 is 15 amino acids long. CDR3 protein: CASSTGGQWSWEQYF. CDR3 bases: TGTGCCAGCAGCACAGGGGGACAGTGGTCCTGGGAGCAGTACTTC. Drawing the rest from reference TRBV11-2 and TRBJ2-7, the complete variable domain is EAGVAQSPRYKIIEKRQSVAFWCNPISGHATLYWYQQILGQGPKLLIQFQNNGVVDDSQLPKDRFSAERLKGVDSTLKIQPAKLEDSAVYLCASSTGGQWSWEQYFGPGTRLTVT.

This clonotype was seen many times. The chain combines TRBV4-3 with TRBJ1-3; D call uncertain. The CDR3 length is 16 residues. V lost 3 bases, J lost 0 bases, and 12 bases lay in between. Germline CDR1 LGHNA, CDR2 YSLEER. CDR3 in amino acids: CASSQKDGPSGNTIYF. The DNA for the CDR3 is TGCGCCAGCAGCCAGAAGGACGGACCCTCTGGAAACACCATATATTTT.

This clonotype was recorded once. With a much larger clone just one base away, this may be a read error. The chain combines TRBV5-1 with TRBJ2-2; the D call may be TRBD1 or TRBD2 (5 bases each). Germline V gene lookup returns CDR1 SGHRS and CDR2 YFSETQ. This CDR3 has 13 residues. In DNA form, the CDR3 reads TGCGCCAGCGGCTTAATAACGGGGACGGAGCTGTTTTTT. Protein product: CASGLITGTELFF.

V is TRBV5-1 and J is TRBJ1-2, with D perhaps matching TRBD1 (5 bases). Germline CDR1 SGHRS, CDR2 YFSETQ. V was pared by 4 bases and J by 3 bases, with 10 bases between. The CDR3 runs to 13 residues. The CDR3 sequence: CASSLDNHYGYTF. In DNA, the CDR3 is TGCGCCAGCAGCCTGGACAACCACTATGGCTACACCTTC.

Of note for this clonotype: One junction end disagrees with the germline gene, perhaps due to a read error. The chain combines TRBV11-3 with TRBJ1-1; TRBD1 agrees at 10 bases. CDR1 and CDR2 from the germline V gene are SGHNT and YENEEA. The CDR3 has 13 amino acids. CDR3 sequence (DNA): TGTGCCGGCAGCTCCGACAGGGGGCGAAAAGCTTTCTTT. Its protein is CAGSSDRGRKAFF.

About this clonotype itself: A much larger clone sits a single nucleotide away, making a read error possible. The rearrangement links TRBV29-1 to TRBJ2-7; TRBD1 matches 8 bases. CDR3 length equals 13 residues. Germline values: CDR1 SQVTM, CDR2 ANQGSEA. CDR3 sequence: CSVGAAGGYKQYF. Written as DNA, the CDR3 is TGCAGCGTTGGCGCGGCAGGGGGCTACAAGCAGTACTTC.

This chain connects TRBV5-4 to TRBJ2-2; D may be TRBD2 (5 bases). The CDR3 has 18 amino acids. Trimming left V 7 bases short and J 3 bases short, with 25 bases between. Germline CDR1 and CDR2: SGHNT and YYREEE (reference sequence). The CDR3 DNA reads as TGTGCCAGCCGCCCGCCTTACCCCCCTAGCTCGGACACCGGGGAGCTGTTTTTT. The encoded protein is CASRPPYPPSSDTGELFF. The variable domain in full, completed from reference TRBV5-4 and TRBJ2-2, reads ETGVTQSPTHLIKTRGQQVTLRCSSQSGHNTVSWYQQALGQGPQFIFQYYREEENGRGNFPPRFSGLQFPNYSSELNVNALELDDSALYLCASRPPYPPSSDTGELFFGEGSRLTVL.